This TCR beta chain is drawn from a study of CD4 T cells in relation to SARS-CoV-2 and coronaviruses. Before the COVID-19 pandemic, during about 2011-2019, CD4+ T cells were taken from unexposed donors. Isolation of CD4+ T cells took place after around eleven days in culture. The repertoire was sequenced with immunoSEQ multiplex PCR; TCRdb's copy has only in-frame clones and lacks some. The sample holds about 19,000 clones, 77% seen once. Turning to this clone: Antigen: not known.

The source is a human donor in good health. Material for sequencing was CD4+ T cells from PBMCs, cultured in vitro.

CDR3 in amino acids: CASSIDRNTEAFF. CDR3 sequence (DNA): TGTGCCAGCAGCATAGACAGGAACACTGAAGCTTTCTTT. The rearrangement joins TRBV7-2 to TRBJ1-1; a weak D match, TRBD1 (5 bases). Germline values: CDR1 SGHTA, CDR2 FQGNSA. Trimming left V 5 bases short and J 1 base short, with 8 bases between. The CDR3 totals 13 residues.